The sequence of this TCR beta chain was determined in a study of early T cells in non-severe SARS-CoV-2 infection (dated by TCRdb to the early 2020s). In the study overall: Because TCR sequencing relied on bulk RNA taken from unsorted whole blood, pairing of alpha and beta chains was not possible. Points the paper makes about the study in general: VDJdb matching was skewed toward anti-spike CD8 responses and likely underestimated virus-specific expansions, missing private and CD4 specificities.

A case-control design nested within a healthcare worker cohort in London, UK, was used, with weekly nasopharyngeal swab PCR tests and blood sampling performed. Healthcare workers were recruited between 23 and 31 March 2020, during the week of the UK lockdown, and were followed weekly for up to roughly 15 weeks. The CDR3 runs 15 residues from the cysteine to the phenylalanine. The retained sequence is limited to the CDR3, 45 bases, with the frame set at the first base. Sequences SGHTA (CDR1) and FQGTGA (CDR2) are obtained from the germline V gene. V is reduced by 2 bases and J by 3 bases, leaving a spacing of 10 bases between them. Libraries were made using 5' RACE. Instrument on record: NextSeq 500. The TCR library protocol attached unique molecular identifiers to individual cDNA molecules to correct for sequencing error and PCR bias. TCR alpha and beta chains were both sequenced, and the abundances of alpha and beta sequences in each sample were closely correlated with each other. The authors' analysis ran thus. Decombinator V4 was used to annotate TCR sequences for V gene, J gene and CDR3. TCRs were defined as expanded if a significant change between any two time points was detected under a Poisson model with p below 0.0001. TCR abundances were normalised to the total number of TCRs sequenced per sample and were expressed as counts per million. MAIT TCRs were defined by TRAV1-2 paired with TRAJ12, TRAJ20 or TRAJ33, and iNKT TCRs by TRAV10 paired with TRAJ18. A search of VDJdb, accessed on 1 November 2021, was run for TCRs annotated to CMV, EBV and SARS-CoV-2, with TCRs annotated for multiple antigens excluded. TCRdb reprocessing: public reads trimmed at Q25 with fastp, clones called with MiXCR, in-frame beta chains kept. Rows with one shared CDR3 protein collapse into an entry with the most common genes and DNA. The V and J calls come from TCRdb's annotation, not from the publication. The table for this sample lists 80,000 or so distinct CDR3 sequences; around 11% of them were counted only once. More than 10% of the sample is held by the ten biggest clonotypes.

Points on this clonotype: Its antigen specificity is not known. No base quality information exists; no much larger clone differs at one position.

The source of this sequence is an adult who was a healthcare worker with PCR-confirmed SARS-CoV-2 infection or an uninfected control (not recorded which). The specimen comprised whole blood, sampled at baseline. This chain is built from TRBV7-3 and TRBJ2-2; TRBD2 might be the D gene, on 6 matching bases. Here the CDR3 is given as CASSLLPGDTGELFF. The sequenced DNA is TGTGCCAGCAGCTTACTCCCGGGGGACACCGGGGAGCTGTTTTTT.